Shown below are 2 T cell receptor beta chains from a single sample sequenced in a study of T cells in Graves' hyperthyroidism and ophthalmopathy. RNA transcripts yielded amplified TCR beta CDR3 regions. Initially, a first-round RT-PCR of the TCR CDR3 employed the HTBI primer set. TCRdb processed the multiplex PCR reads anew with MiXCR; each CDR3 protein has one entry. Of about half a million distinct CDR3 sequences in the sample, approximately 24% were seen once. The sequenced sample consisted of blood. These receptor sequences come from a woman in her 30s with Graves' ophthalmopathy.

The table lists this clonotype with many counts. The CDR3 loop is CASCERQGNGYTF. The CDR3 nucleotides read TGTGCCAGCTGTGAACGGCAGGGTAATGGCTACACCTTC. The chain recombines TRBV27 with TRBJ1-2; a weak D match, TRBD1 (5 bases). In germline, CDR1 is MNHEY, CDR2 SMNVEV (reference sequence). The CDR3 loop spans 13 amino acids. Trimming pared 8 bases from V and 6 bases from J, leaving 16 bases between.

This clonotype occurred a few times. The rearrangement links TRBV20-1 to TRBJ2-5, with 12 bases fitting TRBD2. This CDR3 has 17 residues. CDR1 and CDR2 from the germline V gene are DFQATT and SNEGSKA (reference sequence). Trimming cost V 0 bases and J 5 bases; bases outside gene matches: 10. The CDR3 region has the DNA TGCAGTGCTAGAGATCTGACTAGCGGGAGTCTCGGGGAGACCCAGTACTTC. This translates into CSARDLTSGSLGETQYF.